This T cell receptor beta chain was sequenced for a study of blood T cells in healthy people across ages. General observations from the study: In long-lived donors, naive CD4+ cell counts and diversity exceeded those of aged donors. The percentage of naive T cells correlated strongly with TCR beta diversity. Diversity figures based on one million T cells were deemed too low.

This clonotype was seen repeatedly, ten times or more. Its antigen is not known. Germline V gene lookup returns CDR1 LGHNA and CDR2 YSLEER. The ends lost 4 bases at V and 6 bases at J; junction bases unmatched: 8. The CDR3 has 15 residues. Alongside a J-beta primer mix, a sample-barcoded 5' primer served in a second PCR lasting roughly 7 to 12 cycles. Any given sample supplied a minimum of 2.5 million CDR3-containing paired-end reads. TCRdb independently ran MiXCR on the 5' RACE reads; one entry per CDR3 protein. The sample includes 1.5 million to 2 million distinct CDR3 sequences, over 25% seen only once; the top ten take about 8%.

Material for sequencing was blood. The source is a woman aged 30 to 39 in good health. V is TRBV4-3 and J is TRBJ2-1; 8 bases are shared with TRBD2. CDR3 nucleotide sequence: TGCGCCAGCAGCCCCAACCCCGGACTAGCCAATGAGCAGTTCTTC. Translating it yields CASSPNPGLANEQFF.